This TCR beta chain was documented in a study of cytomegalovirus exposure and HLA in healthy donors. Both 60 Vbeta primers and 13 Jbeta primers went into the PCR. Method: immunoSEQ multiplex PCR; TCRdb's copy keeps in-frame clones and lacks some. Of fewer than 100,000 clones listed, around 77% are singletons. In this sample, this clone turned up a few times. Sample: PBMCs. The clonotype comes from a middle-aged man in good health and CMV-seronegative.

The CDR3 reads CSVGSGIQPQHF. Written as DNA, the CDR3 is TGCAGCGTTGGGTCAGGGATTCAGCCCCAGCATTTT. The chain couples TRBV29-1 to TRBJ1-5, with a possible D match to TRBD1 (5 bases). Germline loops: CDR1 SQVTM, CDR2 ANQGSEA. V was clipped by 4 bases and J by 6 bases, with 10 bases between them. The CDR3 loop spans 12 amino acids.